This TCR beta chain was captured in a study of tumor-infiltrating lymphocytes in primary liver carcinoma. Study-wide context: Tumors were stage T1-T3 N0M0, roughly 4 to 11 cm across. Study-wide results and limits: The difference in top-250-clone fraction between tumors and blood was significant, favoring tumors (p = 0.039). Bulk unsorted sampling precluded comparing CD4+ and CD8+ repertoires.

With regard to this clonotype: The antigen remains undetermined. A much more abundant neighbour one base away suggests this may be a read error.

Researchers generated TCR beta cDNA from about 530 ng of total RNA, relying on a constant-region primer. Construction of TCR beta libraries relied on three successive nested multiplex PCR rounds employing slightly modified ARM-PCR. Two initial PCR rounds of roughly 10 cycles each paired TRBV1-TRBV30 forward primers with a C-beta reverse primer. TCRdb called the multiplex PCR reads again in MiXCR, with one record for every CDR3 protein. The sample records fewer than 350,000 distinct CDR3 sequences, 50% to 70% being singletons. The ends were cut back, 3 bases at V and 5 bases at J, with 12 bases in the middle. CDR3 length equals 13 residues. Germline CDR1 reads SGHDT; CDR2 reads YYEEEE. The blood RNA (from unsorted whole blood) was obtained, and germline DNA was also extracted. Blood samples of approximately 3.6 milliliters were drawn preoperatively.

This clonotype was obtained from a man aged 40-49 years with primary liver carcinoma and hepatitis B virus infection. What was sequenced was peripheral blood. The chain carries TRBV5-6 and TRBJ2-7; D call uncertain. CDR3: CASSSPVGHEQYF. The DNA for the CDR3 is TGTGCCAGCAGCTCCCCGGTCGGCCACGAGCAGTACTTC.